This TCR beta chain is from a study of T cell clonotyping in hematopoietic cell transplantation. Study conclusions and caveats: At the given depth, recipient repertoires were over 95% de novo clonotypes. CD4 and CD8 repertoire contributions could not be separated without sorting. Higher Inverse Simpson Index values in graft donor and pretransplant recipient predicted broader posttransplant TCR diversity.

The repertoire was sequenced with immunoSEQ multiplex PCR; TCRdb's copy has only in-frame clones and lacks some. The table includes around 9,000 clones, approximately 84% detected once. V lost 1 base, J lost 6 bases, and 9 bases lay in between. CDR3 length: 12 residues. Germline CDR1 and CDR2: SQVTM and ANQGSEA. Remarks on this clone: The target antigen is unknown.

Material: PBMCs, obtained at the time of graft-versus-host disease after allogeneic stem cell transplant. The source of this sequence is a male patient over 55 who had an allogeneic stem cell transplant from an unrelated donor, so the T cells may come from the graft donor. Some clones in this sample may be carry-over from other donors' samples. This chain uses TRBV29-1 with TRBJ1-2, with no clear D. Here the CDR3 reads CSVEGTGNGYTF. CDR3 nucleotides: TGCAGCGTTGAAGGGACGGGTAATGGCTACACCTTC.